These 9 T cell receptor beta chains were all obtained from the same sample, sequenced in a study of blood T cell repertoires in COVID-19. This table comes from immunoSEQ multiplex PCR, and its TCRdb copy is limited to in-frame clones, with some not included. The repertoire includes about 270,000 clones, about 91% of them detected once, and roughly 2.8% sits in the top ten. The specimen was PBMCs or T cells enriched from blood (not recorded which). The receptor source for this set is a man aged 35 to 55 who had been exposed to COVID-19.

This sequence joins TRBV5-4 and TRBJ2-7, with D possibly TRBD2 on 5 matching bases. CDR3 length: 14 amino acids. The V gene's germline CDR1 is SGHNT and CDR2 YYREEE (reference sequence). V was clipped by 0 bases and J by 5 bases, with 12 bases between them. The CDR3, as DNA: TGTGCCAGCAGCTTGGTAGGAGGAAGGAACGAGCAGTACTTC. Encoded protein: CASSLVGGRNEQYF.

The J gene is TRBJ2-7, the V gene TRBV3-1 (or the pseudogene TRBV3-2); D is ambiguous. Trimming took 0 bases from V and 0 from J, leaving 9 bases between them. This CDR3 region has 15 residues. Germline V gene lookup returns CDR1 LGHDT and CDR2 YNNKEL (reference sequence). DNA for the CDR3: TGTGCCAGCAGCCAAGATCTTGGCCTCTCCTACGAGCAGTACTTC. It codes for CASSQDLGLSYEQYF.

This chain joins TRBV3-1 (or the pseudogene TRBV3-2) and TRBJ2-7; D unresolved. Trimming removed 0 bases at V and 2 bases at J, with 14 bases between. CDR1 is LGHDT and CDR2 is YNNKEL in the germline V gene (reference sequence). CDR3 length: 16 residues. In nucleotides, the CDR3 is TGTGCCAGCAGCCAAGATCAGGCTCCCCCACCCTACGAGCAGTACTTC. Translated, it gives CASSQDQAPPPYEQYF.

This clone was recorded once. This chain links TRBV25-1 with TRBJ2-5, with D perhaps matching TRBD2 (5 bases). This CDR3 has 14 amino acids. With 1 base removed from V and 1 base from J, the gap between germline ends came to 7 bases. Germline V CDR1 and CDR2: MGHDK, SYGVNS. The CDR3 is CASSELGLQETQYF. The CDR3 DNA sequence: TGTGCCAGCAGTGAATTAGGACTCCAAGAGACCCAGTACTTC.

The sample holds one count of this clone. The chain links TRBV9 to TRBJ2-5, with TRBD2 matching 7 bases. Germline V gene sequence: CDR1 SGDLS, CDR2 YYNGEE. V trimming: 0 bases; J trimming: 4 bases; junction bases outside the gene matches: 6. The length of the CDR3 is 15 residues. The CDR3 DNA reads as TGTGCCAGCAGCGTAGCGGGAGGCCCGCGAGAGACCCAGTACTTC. It yields the protein CASSVAGGPRETQYF.

This clone was counted a few times. CDR3 nucleotides: TGTGCCAGCTCCGGGAGTCGTGTCCAGACTTACGAGCAGTACTTC. Translating gives CASSGSRVQTYEQYF. J is TRBJ2-7 and V is TRBV18, with D perhaps TRBD2 (6 bases). CDR1 is KGHSH, CDR2 LQKENI, per germline. Trimming took off 6 bases at V and 4 bases at J, with 19 bases between the two ends. The CDR3 extends over 15 amino acids.

This rearrangement joins TRBV10-1 to TRBJ2-1, with TRBD2 matching 8 bases. Trimming removed 0 bases from V and 4 bases from J; junction bases left unmatched: 5. This CDR3 comprises 16 residues. Germline V gene sequence: CDR1 WNHNN, CDR2 SYGVQD (reference sequence). CDR3 DNA: TGCGCCAGCAGTGAGTCCCGGGAGGGCCGATACAATGAGCAGTTCTTC. Its protein product is CASSESREGRYNEQFF.

The V and J genes are TRBV11-2 and TRBJ1-1; 7 positions agree with TRBD1. CDR3 length: 14 residues. V was clipped by 5 bases and J by 5 bases; unmatched bases: 8. Germline-derived CDR1 and CDR2 are SGHAT and FQNNGV. The DNA of the CDR3 is TGTGCCAGCAGCGCCAGGGGGGTAGGGACTGAAGCTTTCTTT. This codes for CASSARGVGTEAFF. The whole variable domain, filled in from reference TRBV11-2 and TRBJ1-1, reads EAGVAQSPRYKIIEKRQSVAFWCNPISGHATLYWYQQILGQGPKLLIQFQNNGVVDDSQLPKDRFSAERLKGVDSTLKIQPAKLEDSAVYLCASSARGVGTEAFFGQGTRLTVV.

This chain uses TRBV2 with TRBJ2-7; D is undetermined. There are 15 residues in the CDR3. V lost 3 bases to trimming and J lost 9 bases, with 21 bases between them. Germline loops: CDR1 SNHLY, CDR2 FYNNEI. The CDR3 loop reads CASSDQVSSPLRQYF. The CDR3, as DNA: TGTGCCAGCAGTGATCAGGTTTCGAGCCCCCTTAGGCAGTACTTC.